This T cell receptor beta chain derives from a study of regulatory T cells in long-lasting Graves disease. Findings of the study overall: The number of shared public clonotypes was higher in persistent patients (roughly 2,800) than new patients (966).

Remarks on this clonotype: Its antigen is currently unknown.

The CDR3 runs to 14 residues. Germline values: CDR1 MNHEY, CDR2 SVGAGI. Between the trimmed V and J ends, which lost 2 bases and 0 bases, there was a span of 7 bases. Building of the TCR beta libraries involved iRepertoire HTBI primers and Arm-PCR of CDR3 regions. Per the authors' pipeline: Throughout the samples, researchers identified fewer than 80 TRBV and 13 to 15 TRBJ segments. TCRdb ran MiXCR on the multiplex PCR reads and lists one entry per CDR3 protein. TCRdb assigned the V and J calls; the authors' analysis was not used. The sample records about 660,000 distinct CDR3 sequences, around 30% being singletons. Time point reported: persistent/refractory GD, antithyroid drugs over 5 years with positive TRAb. PBMCs provided the RNA from which the TCR library was made.

The TCR was taken from a female donor with Graves disease. Sequenced here: peripheral blood mononuclear cells (PBMCs), sampled when the disease was refractory, from a patient treated with antithyroid drugs. This sequence joins TRBV6-5 and TRBJ1-1, with a weak D call TRBD1 (5 bases). DNA of the CDR3: TGTGCCAGCAGTTACGCGGGACTGAACACTGAAGCTTTCTTT. Translation: CASSYAGLNTEAFF.